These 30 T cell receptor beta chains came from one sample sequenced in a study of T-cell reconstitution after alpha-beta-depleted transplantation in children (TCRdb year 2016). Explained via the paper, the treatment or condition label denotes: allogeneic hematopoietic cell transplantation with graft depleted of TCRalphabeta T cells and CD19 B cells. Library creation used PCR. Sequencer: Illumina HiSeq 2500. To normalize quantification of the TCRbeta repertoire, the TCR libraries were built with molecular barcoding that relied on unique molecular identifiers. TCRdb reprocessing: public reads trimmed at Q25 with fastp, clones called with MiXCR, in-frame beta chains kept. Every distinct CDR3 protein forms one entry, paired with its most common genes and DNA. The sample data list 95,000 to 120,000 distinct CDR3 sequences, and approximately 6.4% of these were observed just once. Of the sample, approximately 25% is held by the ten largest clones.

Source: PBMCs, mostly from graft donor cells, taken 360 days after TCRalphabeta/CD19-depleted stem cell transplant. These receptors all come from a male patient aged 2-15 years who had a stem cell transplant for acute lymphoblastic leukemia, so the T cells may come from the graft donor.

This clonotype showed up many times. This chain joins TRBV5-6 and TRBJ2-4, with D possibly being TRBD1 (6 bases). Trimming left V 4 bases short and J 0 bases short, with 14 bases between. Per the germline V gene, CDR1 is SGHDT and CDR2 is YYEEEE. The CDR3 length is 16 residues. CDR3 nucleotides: TGTGCCAGCAGCGCTCCGGGACAACTAGCCAAAAACATTCAGTACTTC. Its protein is CASSAPGQLAKNIQYF.

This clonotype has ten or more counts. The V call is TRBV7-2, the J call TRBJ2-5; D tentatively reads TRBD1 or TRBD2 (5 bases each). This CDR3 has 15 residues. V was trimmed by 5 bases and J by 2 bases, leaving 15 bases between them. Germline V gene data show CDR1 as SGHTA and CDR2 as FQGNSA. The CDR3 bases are TGTGCCAGCAGCGTCGCCGGGGCCTTACAAGAGACCCAGTACTTC. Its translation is CASSVAGALQETQYF. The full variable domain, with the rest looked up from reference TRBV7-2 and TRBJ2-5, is GAGVSQSPSNKVTEKGKDVELRCDPISGHTALYWYRQSLGQGLEFLIYFQGNSAPDKSGLPSDRFSAERTGGSVSTLTIQRTQQEDSAVYLCASSVAGALQETQYFGPGTRLLVL.

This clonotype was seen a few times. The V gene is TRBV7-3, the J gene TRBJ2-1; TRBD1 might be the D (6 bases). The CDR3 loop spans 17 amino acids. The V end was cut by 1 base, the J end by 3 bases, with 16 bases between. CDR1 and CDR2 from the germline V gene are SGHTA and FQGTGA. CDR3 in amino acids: CASSLSFAGVVYNEQFF. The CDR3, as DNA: TGTGCCAGCAGCTTAAGTTTCGCAGGGGTTGTCTACAATGAGCAGTTCTTC.

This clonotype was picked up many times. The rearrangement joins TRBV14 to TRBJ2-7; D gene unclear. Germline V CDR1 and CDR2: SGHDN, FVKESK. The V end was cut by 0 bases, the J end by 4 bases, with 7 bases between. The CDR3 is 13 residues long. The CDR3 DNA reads TGTGCCAGCAGCCAAGATGTTTTATACGAGCAGTACTTC. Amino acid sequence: CASSQDVLYEQYF.

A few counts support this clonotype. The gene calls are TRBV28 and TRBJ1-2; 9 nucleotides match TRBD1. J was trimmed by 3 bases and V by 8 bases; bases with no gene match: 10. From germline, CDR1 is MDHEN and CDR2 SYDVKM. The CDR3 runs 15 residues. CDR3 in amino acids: CASRGEDRGDYGYTF. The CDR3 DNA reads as TGTGCCAGCCGGGGGGAGGACAGGGGAGACTATGGCTACACCTTC.

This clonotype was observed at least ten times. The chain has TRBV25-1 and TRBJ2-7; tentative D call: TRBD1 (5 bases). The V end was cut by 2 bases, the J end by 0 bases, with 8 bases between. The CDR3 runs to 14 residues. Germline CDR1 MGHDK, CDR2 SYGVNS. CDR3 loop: CASSETGSSYEQYF. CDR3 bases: TGTGCCAGCAGTGAAACAGGCAGCTCCTACGAGCAGTACTTC.

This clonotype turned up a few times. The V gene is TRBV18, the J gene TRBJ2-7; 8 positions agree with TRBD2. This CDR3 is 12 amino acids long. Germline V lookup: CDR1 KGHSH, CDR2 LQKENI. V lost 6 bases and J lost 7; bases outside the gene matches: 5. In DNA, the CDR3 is TGTGCCAGCTCGGGACTAGATGAGGAGCAGTACTTC. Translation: CASSGLDEEQYF. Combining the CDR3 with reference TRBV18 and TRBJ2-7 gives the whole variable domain NAGVMQNPRHLVRRRGQEARLRCSPMKGHSHVYWYRQLPEEGLKFMVYLQKENIIDESGMPKERFSAEFPKEGPSILRIQQVVRGDSAAYFCASSGLDEEQYFGPGTRLTVT.

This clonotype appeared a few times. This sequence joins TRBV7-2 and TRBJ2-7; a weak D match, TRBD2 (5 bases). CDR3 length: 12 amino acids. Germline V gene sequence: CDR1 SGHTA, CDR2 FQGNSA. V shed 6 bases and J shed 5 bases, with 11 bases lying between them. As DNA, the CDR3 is TGTGCCAGCAGGCCACTCGGGGACGAGCAGTACTTC. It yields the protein CASRPLGDEQYF.

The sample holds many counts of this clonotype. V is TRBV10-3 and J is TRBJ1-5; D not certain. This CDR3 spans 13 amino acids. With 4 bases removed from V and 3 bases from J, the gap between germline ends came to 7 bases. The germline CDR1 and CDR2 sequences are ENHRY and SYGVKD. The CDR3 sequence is CAISVKLNQPQHF. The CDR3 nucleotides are TGTGCCATCAGTGTGAAGCTCAATCAGCCCCAGCATTTT.

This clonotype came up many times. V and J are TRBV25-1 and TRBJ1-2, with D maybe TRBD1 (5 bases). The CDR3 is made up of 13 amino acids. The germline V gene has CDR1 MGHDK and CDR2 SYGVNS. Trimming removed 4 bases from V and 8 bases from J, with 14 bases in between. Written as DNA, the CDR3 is TGTGCCAGCAGTGGAGGGACCAAGGGGGGCTACACCTTC. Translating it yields CASSGGTKGGYTF.

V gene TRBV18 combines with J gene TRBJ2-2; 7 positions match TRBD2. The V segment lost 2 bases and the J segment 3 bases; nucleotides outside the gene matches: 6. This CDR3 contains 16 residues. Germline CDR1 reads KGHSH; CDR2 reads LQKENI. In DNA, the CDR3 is TGTGCCAGCTCACCATTCAGGACTAGAGACACCGGGGAGCTGTTTTTT. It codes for CASSPFRTRDTGELFF.

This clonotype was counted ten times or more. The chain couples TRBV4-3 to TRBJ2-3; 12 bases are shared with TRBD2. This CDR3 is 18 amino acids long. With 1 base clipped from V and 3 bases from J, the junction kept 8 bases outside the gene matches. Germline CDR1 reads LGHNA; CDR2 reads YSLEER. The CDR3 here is CASSQALAGGIPTDTQYF. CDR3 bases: TGCGCCAGCAGCCAAGCCCTAGCGGGGGGGATACCAACAGATACGCAGTATTTT.

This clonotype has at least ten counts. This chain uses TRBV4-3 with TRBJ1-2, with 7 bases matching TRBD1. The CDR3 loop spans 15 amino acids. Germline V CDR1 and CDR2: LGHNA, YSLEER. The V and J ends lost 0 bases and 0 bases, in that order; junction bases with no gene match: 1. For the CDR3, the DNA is TGCGCCAGCAGCCAAGAGACAGGGCCTAACTATGGCTACACCTTC. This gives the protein CASSQETGPNYGYTF.

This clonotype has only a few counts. Written as DNA, the CDR3 is TGTGCCAGCAGCCGACAGGGAAATGGCTACACCTTC. Translated: CASSRQGNGYTF. The rearrangement links TRBV7-9 to TRBJ1-2; 7 bases line up with TRBD1. Germline loops: CDR1 SEHNR, CDR2 FQNEAQ (reference sequence). With V trimmed by 5 bases and J by 6 bases, 3 bases remained unmatched. This CDR3 has 12 residues. Based on the CDR3 plus reference TRBV7-9 and TRBJ1-2, the full variable domain is DTGVSQNPRHKITKRGQNVTFRCDPISEHNRLYWYRQTLGQGPEFLTYFQNEAQLEKSRLLSDRFSAERPKGSFSTLEIQRTEQGDSAMYLCASSRQGNGYTFGSGTRLTVV.

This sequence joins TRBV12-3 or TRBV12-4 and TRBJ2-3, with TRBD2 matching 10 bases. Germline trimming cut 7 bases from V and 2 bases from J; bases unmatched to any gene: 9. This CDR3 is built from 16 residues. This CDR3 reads CASNPSTSGFTDTQYF. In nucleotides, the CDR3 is TGTGCCAGCAATCCTTCGACTAGCGGGTTCACAGATACGCAGTATTTT.

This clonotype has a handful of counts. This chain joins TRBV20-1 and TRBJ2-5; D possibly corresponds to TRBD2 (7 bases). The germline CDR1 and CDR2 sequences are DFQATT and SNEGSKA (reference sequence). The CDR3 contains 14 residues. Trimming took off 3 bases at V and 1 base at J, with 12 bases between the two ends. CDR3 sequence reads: CSASEGGGQETQYF. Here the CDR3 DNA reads TGCAGTGCTAGTGAGGGAGGGGGCCAAGAGACCCAGTACTTC.

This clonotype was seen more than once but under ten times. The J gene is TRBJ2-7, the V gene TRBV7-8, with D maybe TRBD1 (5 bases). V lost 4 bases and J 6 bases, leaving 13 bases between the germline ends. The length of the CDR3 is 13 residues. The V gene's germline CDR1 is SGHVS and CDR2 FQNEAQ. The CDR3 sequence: CASSSETDLEQYF. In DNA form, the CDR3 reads TGTGCCAGCAGCTCCGAGACAGACCTCGAGCAGTACTTC.

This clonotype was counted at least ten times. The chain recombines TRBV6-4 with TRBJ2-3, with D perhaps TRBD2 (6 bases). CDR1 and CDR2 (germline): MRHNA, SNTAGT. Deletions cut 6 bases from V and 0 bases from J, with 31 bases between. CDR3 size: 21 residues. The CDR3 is CASRSYGAGMGIQSSTDTQYF. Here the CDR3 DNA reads TGTGCCAGCAGATCATACGGAGCGGGCATGGGGATACAAAGTAGCACAGATACGCAGTATTTT.

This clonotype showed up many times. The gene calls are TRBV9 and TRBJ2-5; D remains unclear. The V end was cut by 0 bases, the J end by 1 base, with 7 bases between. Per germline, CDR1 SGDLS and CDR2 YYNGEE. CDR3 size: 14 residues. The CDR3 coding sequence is TGTGCCAGCAGCGTAGACTCCCTCCAAGAGACCCAGTACTTC. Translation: CASSVDSLQETQYF.

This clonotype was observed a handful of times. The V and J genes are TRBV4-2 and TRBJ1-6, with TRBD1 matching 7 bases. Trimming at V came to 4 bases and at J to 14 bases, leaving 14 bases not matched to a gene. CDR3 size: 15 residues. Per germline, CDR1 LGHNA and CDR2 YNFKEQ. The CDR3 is CASSLPGQPWLTLHF. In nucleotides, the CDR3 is TGTGCCAGCAGCCTCCCGGGACAGCCCTGGTTGACCCTCCACTTT.

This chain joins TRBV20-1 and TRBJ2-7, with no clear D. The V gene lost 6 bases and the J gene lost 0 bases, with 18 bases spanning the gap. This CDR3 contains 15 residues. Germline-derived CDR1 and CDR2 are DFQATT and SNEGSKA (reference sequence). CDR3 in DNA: TGCAGTGCCCATAGGATCCACTCCAGCTCCTACGAGCAGTACTTC. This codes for CSAHRIHSSSYEQYF.

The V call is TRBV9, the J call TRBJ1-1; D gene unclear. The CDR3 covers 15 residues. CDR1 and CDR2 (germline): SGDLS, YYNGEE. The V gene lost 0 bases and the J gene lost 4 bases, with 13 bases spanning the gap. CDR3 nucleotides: TGTGCCAGCAGCGTAGAGTGGGAAGTGGGCACTGAAGCTTTCTTT. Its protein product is CASSVEWEVGTEAFF.

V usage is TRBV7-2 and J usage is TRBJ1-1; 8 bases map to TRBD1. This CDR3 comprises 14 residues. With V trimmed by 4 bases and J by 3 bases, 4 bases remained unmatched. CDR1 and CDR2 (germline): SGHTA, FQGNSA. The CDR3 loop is CASSWATGDTEAFF. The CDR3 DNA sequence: TGTGCCAGCAGCTGGGCGACAGGGGACACTGAAGCTTTCTTT.

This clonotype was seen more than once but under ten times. CDR3 in DNA: TGTGCCAGCACTCGAAGGAGGGACGGAGAGACCCAGTACTTC. Translated: CASTRRRDGETQYF. The chain joins TRBV2 to TRBJ2-5; TRBD2 might be the D (6 bases). The CDR3 runs to 14 residues. The ends were cut back, 7 bases at V and 4 bases at J, with 16 bases in the middle. Germline V gene lookup returns CDR1 SNHLY and CDR2 FYNNEI.

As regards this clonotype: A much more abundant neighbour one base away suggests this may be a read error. Here the CDR3 reads CVSSPQWTPQETQYF. DNA of the CDR3: TGTGTCAGCAGTCCCCAATGGACACCCCAAGAGACCCAGTACTTC. The chain uses TRBV28 and TRBJ2-5, with D possibly matching TRBD1 (5 bases). Germline V CDR1 and CDR2: MDHEN, SYDVKM. The CDR3 is made up of 15 amino acids.

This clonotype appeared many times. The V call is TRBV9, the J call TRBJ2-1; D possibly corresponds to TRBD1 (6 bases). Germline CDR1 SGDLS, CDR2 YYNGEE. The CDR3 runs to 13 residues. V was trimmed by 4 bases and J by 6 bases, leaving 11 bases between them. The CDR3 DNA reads TGTGCCAGCAGCCCCTCACAGGGCAATGAGCAGTTCTTC. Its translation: CASSPSQGNEQFF.

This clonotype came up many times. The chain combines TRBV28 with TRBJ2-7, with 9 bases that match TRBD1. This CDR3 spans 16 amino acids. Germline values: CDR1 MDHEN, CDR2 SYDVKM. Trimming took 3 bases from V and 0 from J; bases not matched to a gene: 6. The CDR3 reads CASSFVGQGPSYEQYF. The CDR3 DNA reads TGTGCCAGCAGTTTTGTAGGACAGGGGCCCTCCTACGAGCAGTACTTC.

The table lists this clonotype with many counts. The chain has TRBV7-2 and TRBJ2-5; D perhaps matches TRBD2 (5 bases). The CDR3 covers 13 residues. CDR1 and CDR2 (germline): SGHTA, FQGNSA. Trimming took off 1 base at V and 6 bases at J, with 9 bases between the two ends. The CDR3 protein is CASSLDPGKTQYF. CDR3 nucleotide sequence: TGTGCCAGCAGCTTAGATCCGGGGAAGACCCAGTACTTC.

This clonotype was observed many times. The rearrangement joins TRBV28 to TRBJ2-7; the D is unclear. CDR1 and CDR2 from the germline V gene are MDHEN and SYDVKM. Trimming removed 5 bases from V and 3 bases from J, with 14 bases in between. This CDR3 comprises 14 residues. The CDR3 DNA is TGTGCCAGCAGTCCTGAAGAGACACGCTACGAGCAGTACTTC. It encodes CASSPEETRYEQYF.

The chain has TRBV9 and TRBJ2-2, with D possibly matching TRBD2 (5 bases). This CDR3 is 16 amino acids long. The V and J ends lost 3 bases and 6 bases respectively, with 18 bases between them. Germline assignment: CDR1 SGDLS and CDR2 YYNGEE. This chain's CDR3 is CASSGERPTRAGELFF. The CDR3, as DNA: TGTGCCAGCAGCGGGGAGAGGCCCACAAGAGCCGGGGAGCTGTTTTTT.